This T cell receptor beta chain was identified in a study of T cell responses to AZD1222 COVID-19 vaccine (dated by TCRdb to the early 2020s). Turning to the overall study: Because spike-specific TCR depth and breadth did not differ between the two schedules, AZD1222 recipients who got a second dose at roughly 4 weeks were pooled with those who got a second dose at roughly 12 weeks. TCR sequencing covered some 240 trial participants: nearly 210 given two doses of AZD1222 and approximately 25 given two doses of MenACWY control vaccine. Trial participants were enrolled by age into subgroups of 18-55, 56-69 and 70-plus years, and roughly 160, 29 and 62 TCR-sequenced participants, respectively, were included in these subgroups. The paper as a whole reports these results and caveats: Because no samples from the day 14 peak response were available, repertoires could be characterized only after the peak T cell response. Only six AZD1222 recipients were SARS-CoV-2 seropositive at baseline, limiting conclusions about previously exposed vaccinees. The whole spike protein was spanned by vaccine-associated CD4 TCRs, and dominant responses were seen in regions 160-218 and 743-854. Participants were mostly white British, with more females than males. The authors suggested clonal diversity may have been underestimated. The 56-69-year group was small, and its depth increase did not reach significance, likely because of low power. Reportedly, close to half of the unique spike-specific TCRs recognized epitopes lying outside the regions that are mutated in the B.1.351 and B.1.1.7 variants. A significant rise in spike-specific TCR breadth and depth was observed after two AZD1222 doses relative to day 0 and relative to MenACWY recipients.

The CDR3 regions of human TCRbeta chains were analyzed by immunosequencing. Per the source publication's procedure: Repertoire TCRs were checked for matches against a reference library of SARS-CoV-2-specific TCRs that had been generated using the MIRA antigen-specificity platform. Breadth was defined as the fraction of unique TCRs that were SARS-CoV-2-associated. Depth was defined as the fraction of total T cells that were SARS-CoV-2-associated. Using the MIRA data, each spike-specific TCR was assigned both to the spike region to which the TCR was reactive and to a CD4 or CD8 class. Log10-transformed breadth and depth values were compared by one-way ANOVA with Sidak's multiple comparisons tests. TCRdb took over this immuneACCESS table, retaining in-frame rearrangements with V and J assigned. Such tables are incomplete; in checked studies, under half of the missing clones stem from an unresolved V gene, and the remainder is unexplained. V, J and clone size are those of that table, while D and trimming were read from the DNA. For this sample the table gives 90,000 to 120,000 clones, of which 87% were detected only once. Together, the top ten hold around 4.4% of the sample.

V sheds 3 bases and J sheds 3 bases, leaving 6 bases between their ends. CDR1 and CDR2 are read off the germline V gene (reference sequence) as GTSNPN and SVGIG. The CDR3 sequence holds 11 residues, the cysteine and phenylalanine included. The read is trimmed to its CDR3 DNA, 33 bases read in frame from base 1. This clone was detected only a few times. The antigen it recognizes is unknown. The sample holds no much larger clone one base away, and base qualities are not on file. The time point label corresponds to: baseline before first vaccination. Vaccinee samples were obtained from the UK trials COV001 and COV002, which included a single-blind randomized controlled phase 2/3 trial of AZD1222 (ChAdOx1 nCoV-19) in healthy adults. For TCRbeta chain sequencing, PBMC samples were collected from trial participants at day 0 and at day 28 after the second dose.

The rearranged segments are TRBV30 and TRBJ2-7, with the identity of the D gene unclear. This clonotype was obtained from an adult in good health. Sequencing used peripheral blood, obtained on day 0 of AZD1222 vaccination. The CDR3 is CAWSGVYEQYF. The DNA is as follows: TGTGCCTGGAGCGGAGTCTACGAGCAGTACTTC.